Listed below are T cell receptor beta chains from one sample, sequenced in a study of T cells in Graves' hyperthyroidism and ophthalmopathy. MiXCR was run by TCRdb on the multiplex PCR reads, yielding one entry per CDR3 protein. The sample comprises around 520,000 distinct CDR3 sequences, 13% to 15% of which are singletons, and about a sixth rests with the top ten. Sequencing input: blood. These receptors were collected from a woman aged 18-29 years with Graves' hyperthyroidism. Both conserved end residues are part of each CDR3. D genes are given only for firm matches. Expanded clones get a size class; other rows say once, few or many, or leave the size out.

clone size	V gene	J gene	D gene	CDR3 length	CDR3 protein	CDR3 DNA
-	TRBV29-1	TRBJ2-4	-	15	CSVERVLGTADIQYF	TGCAGCGTTGAGAGGGTCCTAGGGACCGCAGACATTCAGTACTTC
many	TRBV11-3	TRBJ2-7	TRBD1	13	CASSPRTGAEQYF	TGTGCCAGCAGCCCCAGGACAGGGGCCGAGCAGTACTTC
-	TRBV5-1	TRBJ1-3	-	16	CASSLGGPYSGNTIYF	TGCGCCAGCAGCTTGGGGGGCCCATACTCTGGAAACACCATATATTTT
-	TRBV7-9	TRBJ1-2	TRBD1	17	CASSLDRGGTIYYGYTF	TGTGCCAGCAGCCTGGACAGGGGTGGGACTATCTACTATGGCTACACCTTC
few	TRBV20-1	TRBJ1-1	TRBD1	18	CSARLKGTGGKMNTEAFF	TGCAGTGCTAGGTTAAAAGGGACAGGCGGAAAGATGAACACTGAAGCTTTCTTT
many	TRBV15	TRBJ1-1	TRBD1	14	CATGRDRGGTEAFF	TGTGCCACTGGAAGGGACAGGGGGGGAACTGAAGCTTTCTTT
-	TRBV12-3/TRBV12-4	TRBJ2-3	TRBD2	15	CASSSRGRATDTQYF	TGTGCCAGCAGTTCGCGCGGGAGGGCCACAGATACGCAGTATTTT
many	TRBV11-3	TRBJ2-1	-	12	CASSFSGYEQFF	TGTGCCAGCAGCTTCAGCGGTTATGAGCAGTTCTTC
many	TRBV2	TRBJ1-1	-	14	CASSDAGISAEAFF	TGTGCCAGCAGTGACGCAGGCATTAGCGCTGAAGCTTTCTTT
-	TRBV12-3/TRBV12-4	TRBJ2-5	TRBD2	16	CASRPRLAGGGETQYF	TGTGCCAGCAGGCCAAGACTAGCGGGAGGGGGAGAGACCCAGTACTTC
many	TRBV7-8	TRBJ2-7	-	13	CASSLRRSYEQYF	TGTGCCAGCAGCTTAAGACGGTCCTACGAGCAGTACTTC
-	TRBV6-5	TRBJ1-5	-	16	CASSYSTGGSNQPQHF	TGTGCCAGCAGTTACTCGACGGGTGGGAGCAATCAGCCCCAGCATTTT
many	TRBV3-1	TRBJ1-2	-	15	CASSQGQGSVSGYTF	TGTGCCAGCAGCCAAGGCCAGGGGAGCGTCTCTGGCTACACCTTC
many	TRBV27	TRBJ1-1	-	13	CASGITGVTEAFF	TGTGCCAGCGGTATTACCGGGGTCACTGAAGCTTTCTTT
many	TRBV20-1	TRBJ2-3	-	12	CSADPSSDTQYF	TGCAGTGCCGACCCCTCATCGGATACGCAGTATTTT
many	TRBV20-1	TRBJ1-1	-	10	CSALYTEAFF	TGCAGTGCTCTGTACACTGAAGCTTTCTTT
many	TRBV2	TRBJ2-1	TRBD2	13	CASRPTSVREQFF	TGTGCCAGCAGGCCCACTAGCGTCCGGGAGCAGTTCTTC
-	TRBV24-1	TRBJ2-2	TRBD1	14	CATTTGGSTGELFF	TGTGCCACCACCACAGGGGGGAGCACCGGGGAGCTGTTTTTT
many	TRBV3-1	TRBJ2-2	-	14	CASGPPVYTGELFF	TGTGCCAGCGGCCCCCCGGTCTACACCGGGGAGCTGTTTTTT
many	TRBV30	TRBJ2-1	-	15	CAWSVLGTGYNEQFF	TGTGCCTGGAGTGTACTAGGGACGGGGTACAATGAGCAGTTCTTC
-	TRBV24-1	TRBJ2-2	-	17	CATSDSRYPANTGELFF	TGTGCCACCAGTGATTCTCGGTACCCCGCGAACACCGGGGAGCTGTTTTTT
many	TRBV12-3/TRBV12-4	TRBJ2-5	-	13	CASSLRGQETQYF	TGTGCCAGCAGTTTGCGGGGACAAGAGACCCAGTACTTC